This paragraph covers one TCR beta chain sequence. Its target is unknown. The use of genomic DNA as template underpinned the TCR beta VDJ and CDR3 profiling. MiXCR, run by TCRdb on the reads, gives a single entry per CDR3 protein. The sample has approximately 470,000 distinct CDR3 sequences; over 25% are singletons. Those patients picked for sequencing had displayed CD8+CD57+ cell expansion on flow cytometry. Untreated patients provided the blood samples, with no therapy given before sampling. CDR3 length: 15 residues. Trimming shortened V by 4 bases and J by 4 bases, and 17 bases separated the two germline ends. Germline CDR1 SGHNT, CDR2 YYREEE (reference sequence). These data come from a study of CD8+CD57+ T cells in acquired aplastic anemia. As for the study in general: Sorted cells (CD4+ and CD8+) yielded DNA amounts that averaged approximately 3.1 ug.

General study findings and limits: The study found no significant CD8+ Simpson's diversity difference between patients and controls. Twenty-nine shared CD8+ CDR3s appeared highly expressed within patients' immunodominant clones.

Sequencing was performed on sorted CD4+, CD8+, or CD8+CD57+ T cells (not recorded which) from PBMCs. The clonotype originates from a human donor with aplastic anemia. The rearrangement uses TRBV5-4 and TRBJ2-5; possibly TRBD2 for D (5 bases). The DNA of the CDR3 is TGTGCCAGCAGCCTGTCGTCTCGGGGTGGAGAGACCCAGTACTTC. Protein: CASSLSSRGGETQYF.